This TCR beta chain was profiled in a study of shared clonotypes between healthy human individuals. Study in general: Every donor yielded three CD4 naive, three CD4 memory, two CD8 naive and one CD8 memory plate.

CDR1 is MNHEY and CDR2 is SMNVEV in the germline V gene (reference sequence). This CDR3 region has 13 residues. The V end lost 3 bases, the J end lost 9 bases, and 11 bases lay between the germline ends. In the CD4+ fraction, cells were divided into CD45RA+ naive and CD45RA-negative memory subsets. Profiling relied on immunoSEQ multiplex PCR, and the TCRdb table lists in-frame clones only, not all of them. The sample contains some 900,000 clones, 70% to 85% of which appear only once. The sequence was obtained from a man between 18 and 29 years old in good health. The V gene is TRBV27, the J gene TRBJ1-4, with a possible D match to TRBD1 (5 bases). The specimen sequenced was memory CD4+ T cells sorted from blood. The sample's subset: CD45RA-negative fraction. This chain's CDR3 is CASSFRGLQKLFF. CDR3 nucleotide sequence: TGTGCCAGCAGTTTTAGGGGACTCCAAAAACTGTTTTTT.